This T cell receptor (beta chain) appears in the sequencing data of a study of T-cell memory formation after mild COVID-19. One entry per CDR3 protein, called by TCRdb with MiXCR from the 5' RACE reads. The repertoire includes 250,000 or so distinct CDR3 sequences, more than 15% of them detected once, and 23% sits in the top ten. This CDR3 spans 13 amino acids. Germline CDR1 reads WSHSY; CDR2 reads SAAADI. Trimming shortened V by 2 bases and J by 7 bases, and 10 bases separated the two germline ends. The table lists this clonotype with a few counts. V gene TRBV10-2 combines with J gene TRBJ2-3, with D unresolved. The sequencing input was PBMCs or a T cell subset sorted from them (not recorded which). This receptor was identified in a man between 18 and 29 years old who had mild COVID-19 (a few samples of this study predate the infection). Cell type and time point are not known. CDR3 region: CASSEIGRYTQYF. The CDR3 DNA reads as TGCGCCAGCAGTGAGATTGGGCGGTATACGCAGTATTTT.